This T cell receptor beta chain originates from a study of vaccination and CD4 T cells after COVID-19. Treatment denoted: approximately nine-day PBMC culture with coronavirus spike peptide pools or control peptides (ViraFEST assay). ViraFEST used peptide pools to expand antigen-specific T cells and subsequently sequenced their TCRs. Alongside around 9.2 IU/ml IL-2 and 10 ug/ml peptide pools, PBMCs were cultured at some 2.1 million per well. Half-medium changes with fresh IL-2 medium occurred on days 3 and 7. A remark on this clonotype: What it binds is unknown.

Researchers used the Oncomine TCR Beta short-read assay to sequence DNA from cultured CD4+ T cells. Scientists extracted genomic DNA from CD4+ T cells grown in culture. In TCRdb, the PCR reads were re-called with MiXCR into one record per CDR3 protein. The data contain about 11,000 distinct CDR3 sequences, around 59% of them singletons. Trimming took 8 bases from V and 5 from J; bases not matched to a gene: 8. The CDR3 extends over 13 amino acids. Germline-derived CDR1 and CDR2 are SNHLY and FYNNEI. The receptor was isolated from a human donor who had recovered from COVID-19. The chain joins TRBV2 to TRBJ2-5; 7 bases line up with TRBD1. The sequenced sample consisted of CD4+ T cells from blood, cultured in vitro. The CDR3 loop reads CASLTGLRETQYF. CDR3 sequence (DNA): TGTGCCAGCTTGACAGGGCTTCGGGAGACCCAGTACTTC.